The 14 T cell receptor beta chains reported below all come from one sample, sequenced in a study of human T cells and chemical hapten exposure. Time point: pre-sensitization, week 0. Treatment here: therapeutic diphenylcyclopropenone sensitization with weekly scalp DPC. TCRdb independently ran MiXCR on the RACE reads; one entry per CDR3 protein. The sample holds fewer than 300,000 distinct CDR3 sequences, 7.5% to 8% seen once. The sequencing here drew on whole blood, taken in connection with sensitization to the hapten diphenylcyclopropenone (DPC). The receptors derive from a man in his late teens or twenties with alopecia areata. Some clones in this sample may be carry-over from other donors' samples.

The chain links TRBV2 to TRBJ1-1; D perhaps matches TRBD1 (5 bases). Germline lookup yields CDR1 SNHLY and CDR2 FYNNEI. This CDR3 region has 13 residues. Trimming took off 3 bases at V and 4 bases at J, with 9 bases between the two ends. The CDR3 sequence: CASSDRQTTEAFF. The DNA for the CDR3 is TGTGCCAGCAGTGATCGACAGACCACTGAAGCTTTCTTT.

This clonotype was counted only a few times. V usage is TRBV6-2 or TRBV6-3 and J usage is TRBJ2-2; the D gene is possibly TRBD1 (5 bases). Germline V gene sequence: CDR1 MNHEY, CDR2 SVGEGT. The CDR3 contains 15 residues. Trimming left V 6 bases short and J 1 base short, with 12 bases between. This CDR3 reads CASRPGQMNTGELFF. CDR3 nucleotides: TGTGCCAGCAGACCCGGACAAATGAACACCGGGGAGCTGTTTTTT.

This clonotype has just a few counts. The chain combines TRBV29-1 with TRBJ1-1, with no clear D. Germline V gene lookup returns CDR1 SQVTM and CDR2 ANQGSEA. This CDR3 spans 13 amino acids. Trimming took off 6 bases at V and 4 bases at J, with 15 bases between the two ends. The CDR3 protein is CSVPSRRGTEAFF. The CDR3, as DNA: TGCAGCGTACCCTCGCGGCGCGGCACTGAAGCTTTCTTT.

The table lists this clonotype with a few counts. The chain has TRBV2 and TRBJ2-4, with 8 bases aligning to TRBD1. Germline loops: CDR1 SNHLY, CDR2 FYNNEI. Trimming removed 7 bases from V and 6 bases from J; junction bases left unmatched: 8. This CDR3 has 14 amino acids. The CDR3: CASKDRVLGNIQYF. CDR3 in DNA: TGTGCCAGCAAGGACAGGGTTCTAGGAAACATTCAGTACTTC.

This clonotype was counted a few times. The chain couples TRBV6-5 to TRBJ2-2, with D unclear. Germline lookup yields CDR1 MNHEY and CDR2 SVGAGI. The CDR3 totals 15 residues. The V end lost 7 bases, the J end lost 5 bases, and 17 bases lay between the germline ends. CDR3 in amino acids: CASKIGPVSTGELFF. CDR3 coding DNA: TGTGCCAGCAAAATAGGGCCGGTCTCGACCGGGGAGCTGTTTTTT.

This clonotype showed up many times. The chain combines TRBV12-3 or TRBV12-4 with TRBJ2-7; 9 nucleotides align to TRBD1. The CDR3 length is 13 residues. Trimming took 3 bases from V and 3 from J; bases not matched to a gene: 0. The CDR3 bases are TGTGCCAGCAGTTTGGGACAGGGCTACGAGCAGTACGTC. Protein: CASSLGQGYEQYV.

The sample holds a few counts of this clonotype. The chain links TRBV9 to TRBJ2-1; TRBD2 matches 8 bases. This CDR3 is 15 amino acids long. The germline gives CDR1 SGDLS, CDR2 YYNGEE. J lost 6 bases, V lost 4 bases, and 9 bases had no gene match. The CDR3 sequence: CASSPGSGVRNEQFF. Here the CDR3 DNA reads TGTGCCAGCAGCCCTGGTAGCGGGGTCCGCAATGAGCAGTTCTTC. Using reference TRBV9 and TRBJ2-1 for the parts outside the CDR3, the full variable domain is DSGVTQTPKHLITATGQRVTLRCSPRSGDLSVYWYQQSLDQGLQFLIQYYNGEERAKGNILERFSAQQFPDLHSELNLSSLELGDSALYFCASSPGSGVRNEQFFGPGTRLTVL.

The sample holds a few counts of this clonotype. The genes are TRBV12-3 or TRBV12-4 and TRBJ2-4; 7 bases map to TRBD2. Losses at the gene ends were 2 bases for V and 8 bases for J; bases not matched to a gene: 9. The CDR3 length is 15 residues. Here the CDR3 DNA reads TGTGCCAGCAGTTTACTGCAGGGAGGGTCAGACATTCAGTACTTC. It yields the protein CASSLLQGGSDIQYF.

This clonotype has a count of ten or more. The J gene is TRBJ1-1, the V gene TRBV20-1, with 7 bases matching TRBD1. CDR1 is DFQATT, CDR2 SNEGSKA, per germline (reference sequence). This CDR3 has 13 amino acids. Trimming at V came to 3 bases and at J to 5 bases, leaving 6 bases not matched to a gene. CDR3 in amino acids: CSASQGEGTEAFF. CDR3 nucleotide sequence: TGCAGTGCTAGTCAGGGGGAGGGGACTGAAGCTTTCTTT.

The chain has TRBV18 and TRBJ1-3; 8 bases align to TRBD1. Trimming at V came to 2 bases and at J to 0 bases, leaving 3 bases not matched to a gene. CDR1 and CDR2 from the germline V gene are KGHSH and LQKENI. The CDR3 has 16 residues. The CDR3 DNA reads as TGTGCCAGCTCACCAGGACAGGGAAGCTCTGGAAACACCATATATTTT. Its translation: CASSPGQGSSGNTIYF.

This clonotype has ten or more counts. The rearrangement uses TRBV28 and TRBJ2-4; tentatively, D is TRBD1 (5 bases). V shed 8 bases and J shed 1 base, with 15 bases lying between them. CDR1 MDHEN and CDR2 SYDVKM come from the germline V gene. CDR3 size: 15 residues. The CDR3 nucleotides are TGTGCCAGCGGCTCAGGGCCCTCGGCCAAAAACATTCAGTACTTC. Its protein product is CASGSGPSAKNIQYF.

This clonotype appeared many times. The chain combines TRBV29-1 with TRBJ1-4; D uncertain. The CDR3 loop spans 11 amino acids. Germline V gives CDR1 SQVTM, CDR2 ANQGSEA. Trimming took 3 bases from V and 8 from J, leaving 7 bases between them. CDR3 sequence: CSVEVGEKLFF. The CDR3 DNA follows: TGCAGCGTTGAGGTCGGAGAAAAACTGTTTTTT. Based on the CDR3 plus reference TRBV29-1 and TRBJ1-4, the full variable domain is SAVISQKPSRDICQRGTSLTIQCQVDSQVTMMFWYRQQPGQSLTLIATANQGSEATYESGFVIDKFPISRPNLTFSTLTVSNMSPEDSSIYLCSVEVGEKLFFGSGTQLSVL.

This clonotype was seen only a few times. The chain couples TRBV29-1 to TRBJ1-3; D perhaps matches TRBD1 (6 bases). The CDR3 contains 16 residues. V lost 0 bases, J lost 2 bases, and 14 bases lay in between. CDR1 and CDR2 from the germline V gene are SQVTM and ANQGSEA. The DNA for the CDR3 is TGCAGCGTTGAAGATGTGGGTACAGGGACTGGAAACACCATATATTTT. Translating it yields CSVEDVGTGTGNTIYF.

This clonotype was seen a few times. The genes are TRBV7-9 and TRBJ1-1; 11 nucleotides match TRBD1. This CDR3 region has 14 residues. The germline V gene encodes CDR1 SEHNR and CDR2 FQNEAQ (reference sequence). V lost 5 bases and J lost 11; bases outside the gene matches: 10. In DNA form, the CDR3 reads TGTGCCAGCAGCCAAAACGGACAGGGGGCGTTGGCTTTCTTT. Amino acids: CASSQNGQGALAFF.